This T cell receptor beta chain comes out of a study of T cell responses to AZD1222 COVID-19 vaccine. Points from the study as a whole: CD4 TCRs covered the whole spike, strongest at regions 160-218 and 743-854. Repertoires in all cases were sampled only once the peak T cell response had passed.

Some clones are missing from TCRdb's copy, which holds only in-frame ones; the method was immunoSEQ multiplex PCR. The sample includes about 28,000 clones, roughly 78% of them seen just once. To note about this clone: Its specificity is unknown. The junction departs from germline at one end; a sequencing error may be responsible.

This CDR3 is 16 amino acids long. Germline CDR1 and CDR2: SSHAT and FNYEAQ (reference sequence). The specimen comprised peripheral blood, sampled on day 0 of AZD1222 vaccination. The V call is TRBV7-7, the J call TRBJ2-5; D may correspond to TRBD1 or TRBD2 (5 bases each). This TCR was sampled from an adult in good health. CDR3 sequence (DNA): TGTGCTAGCAGCCCCGGGGCGTTAGGGGCTCGGGAGACCCAGTACTTC. Protein: CASSPGALGARETQYF.